The T cell receptor beta chain under discussion was sequenced for a study of human T cells and chemical hapten exposure. Study-wide results and caveats: Among expanded TCRs, significantly more large CDR3 similarity clusters formed than among controls.

Note on this clonotype: Its target is unknown.

MiXCR, applied by TCRdb to the RACE reads, yields one record per CDR3 protein. Of under 110,000 distinct CDR3 sequences listed, roughly an eighth are singletons. Germline CDR1 reads SQVTM; CDR2 reads ANQGSEA. This CDR3 has 13 residues. V lost 8 bases, J lost 2 bases, and 14 bases lay in between. The time point: pre-sensitization, week 0. Indicated treatment: therapeutic diphenylcyclopropenone sensitization with weekly scalp DPC. This TCR came from a woman aged 45-59 years with alopecia areata. Some clones in this sample may be carry-over from other donors' samples. The chain uses TRBV29-1 and TRBJ2-3; D possibly corresponds to TRBD1 (5 bases). The source was whole blood, collected in connection with sensitization to the hapten diphenylcyclopropenone (DPC). CDR3 nucleotide sequence: TGCAGCTTTTGGGGTGGGGCCACAGATACGCAGTATTTT. Translated: CSFWGGATDTQYF.